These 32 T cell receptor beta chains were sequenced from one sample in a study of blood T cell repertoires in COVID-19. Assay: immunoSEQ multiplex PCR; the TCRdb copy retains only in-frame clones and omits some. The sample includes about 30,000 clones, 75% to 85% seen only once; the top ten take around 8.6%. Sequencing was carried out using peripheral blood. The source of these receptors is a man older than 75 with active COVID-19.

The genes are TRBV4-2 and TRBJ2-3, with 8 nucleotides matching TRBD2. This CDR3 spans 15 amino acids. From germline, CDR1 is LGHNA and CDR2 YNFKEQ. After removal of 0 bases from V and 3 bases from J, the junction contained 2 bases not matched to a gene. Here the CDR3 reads CASSQDRGGTDTQYF. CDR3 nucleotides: TGTGCCAGCAGCCAAGATCGGGGGGGGACAGATACGCAGTATTTT.

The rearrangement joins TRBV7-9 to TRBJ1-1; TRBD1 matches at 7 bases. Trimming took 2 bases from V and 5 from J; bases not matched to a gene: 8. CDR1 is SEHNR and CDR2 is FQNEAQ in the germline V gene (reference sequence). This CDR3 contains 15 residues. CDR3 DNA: TGTGCCAGCAGCTTATGGTCAGGGGGTTGGACTGAAGCTTTCTTT. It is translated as CASSLWSGGWTEAFF.

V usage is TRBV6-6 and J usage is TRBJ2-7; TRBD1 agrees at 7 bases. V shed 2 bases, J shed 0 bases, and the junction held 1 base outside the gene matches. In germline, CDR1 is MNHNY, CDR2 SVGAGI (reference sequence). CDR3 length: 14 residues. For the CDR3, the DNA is TGTGCCAGCAGTTACGGGGACAGCTCCTACGAGCAGTACTTC. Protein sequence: CASSYGDSSYEQYF.

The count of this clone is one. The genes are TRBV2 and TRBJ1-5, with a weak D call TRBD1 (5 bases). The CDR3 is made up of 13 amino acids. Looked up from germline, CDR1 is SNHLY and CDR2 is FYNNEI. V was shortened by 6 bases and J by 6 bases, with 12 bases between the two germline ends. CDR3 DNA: TGTGCCAGCAGAGCAGGGCTGATTCAGCCCCAGCATTTT. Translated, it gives CASRAGLIQPQHF.

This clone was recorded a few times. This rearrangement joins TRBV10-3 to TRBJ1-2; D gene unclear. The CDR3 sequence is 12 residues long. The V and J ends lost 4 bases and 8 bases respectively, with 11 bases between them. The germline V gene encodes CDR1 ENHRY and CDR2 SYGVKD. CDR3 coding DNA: TGTGCCATCAGTGGACAAAGGCAGGGCTACACCTTC. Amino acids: CAISGQRQGYTF.

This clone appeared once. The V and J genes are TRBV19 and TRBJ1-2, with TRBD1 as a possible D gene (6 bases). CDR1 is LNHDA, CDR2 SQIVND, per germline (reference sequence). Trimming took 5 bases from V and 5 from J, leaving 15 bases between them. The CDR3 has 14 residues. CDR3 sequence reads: CASSPPPTGYGYTF. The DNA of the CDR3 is TGTGCCAGTAGTCCGCCCCCTACAGGGTATGGCTACACCTTC.

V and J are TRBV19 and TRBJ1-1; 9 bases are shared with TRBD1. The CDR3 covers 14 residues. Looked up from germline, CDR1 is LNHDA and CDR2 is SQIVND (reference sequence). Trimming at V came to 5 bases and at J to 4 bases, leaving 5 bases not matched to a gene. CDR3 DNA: TGTGCCAGTAGTGCGGACAGGGGTGGCACTGAAGCTTTCTTT. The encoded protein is CASSADRGGTEAFF.

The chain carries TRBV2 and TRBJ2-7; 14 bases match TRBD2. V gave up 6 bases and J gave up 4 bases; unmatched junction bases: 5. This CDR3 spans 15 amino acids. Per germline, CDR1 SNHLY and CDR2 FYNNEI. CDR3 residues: CASSQGTSGGYEQYF. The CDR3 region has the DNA TGTGCCAGCAGCCAAGGGACTAGCGGGGGATACGAGCAGTACTTC.

The CDR3 nucleotides are TGCGCCAGCAGGGCAAATTACTACGAGCAGTACTTC. Its protein is CASRANYYEQYF. This chain uses TRBV10-2 with TRBJ2-7; D is undetermined. The CDR3 is made up of 12 amino acids. Germline CDR1 is WSHSY and CDR2 is SAAADI. The V gene lost 6 bases and the J gene lost 3 bases, with 9 bases spanning the gap.

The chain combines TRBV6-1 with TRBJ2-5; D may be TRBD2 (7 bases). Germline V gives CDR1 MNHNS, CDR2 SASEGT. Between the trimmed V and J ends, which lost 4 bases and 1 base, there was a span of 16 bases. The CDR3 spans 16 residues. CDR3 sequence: CASSALAGASQETQYF. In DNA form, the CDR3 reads TGTGCCAGCAGTGCGTTGGCGGGGGCGTCCCAAGAGACCCAGTACTTC.

CDR3 in DNA: TGTGCCACCAGCAGAGAAGGTGCAGGGACAGATACGCAGTATTTT. It encodes CATSREGAGTDTQYF. V is TRBV15 and J is TRBJ2-3; possible D gene TRBD1, 5 bases. The V end was cut by 0 bases, the J end by 3 bases, with 10 bases between. The germline V gene encodes CDR1 LNHNV and CDR2 YYDKDF (reference sequence). The CDR3 loop spans 15 amino acids.

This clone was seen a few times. CDR3 sequence: CATSTRGGSQETQYF. Here the CDR3 DNA reads TGTGCCACCAGCACCCGGGGAGGATCGCAAGAGACCCAGTACTTC. This chain joins TRBV15 and TRBJ2-5, with D perhaps TRBD2 (6 bases). V was pared by 4 bases and J by 2 bases, with 14 bases between. Per the germline V gene, CDR1 is LNHNV and CDR2 is YYDKDF (reference sequence). The CDR3 runs to 15 residues.

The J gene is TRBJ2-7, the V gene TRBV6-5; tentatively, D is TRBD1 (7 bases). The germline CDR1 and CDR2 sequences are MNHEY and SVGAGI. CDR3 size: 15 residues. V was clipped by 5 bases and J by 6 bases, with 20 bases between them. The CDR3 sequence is CASSPSGGPRSEQYF. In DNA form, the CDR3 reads TGTGCCAGCAGTCCATCAGGGGGGCCCCGGTCCGAGCAGTACTTC.

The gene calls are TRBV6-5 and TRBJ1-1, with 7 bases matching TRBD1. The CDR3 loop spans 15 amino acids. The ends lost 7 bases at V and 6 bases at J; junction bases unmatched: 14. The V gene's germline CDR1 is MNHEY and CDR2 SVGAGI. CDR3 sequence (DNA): TGTGCCAGCAACTTCAGACAGGGCGGAGAATCTGAAGCTTTCTTT. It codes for CASNFRQGGESEAFF.

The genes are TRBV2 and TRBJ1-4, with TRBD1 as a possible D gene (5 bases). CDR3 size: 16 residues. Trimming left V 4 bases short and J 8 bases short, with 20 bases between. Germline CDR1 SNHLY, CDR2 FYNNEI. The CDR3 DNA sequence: TGTGCCAGCAGTGTTTCTCGTGGAGGGGTCGGCGAAAAACTGTTTTTT. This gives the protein CASSVSRGGVGEKLFF.

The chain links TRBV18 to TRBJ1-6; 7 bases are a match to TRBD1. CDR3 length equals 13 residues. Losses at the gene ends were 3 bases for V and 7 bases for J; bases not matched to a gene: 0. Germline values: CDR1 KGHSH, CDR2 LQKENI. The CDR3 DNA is TGTGCCAGCTCACCGGGACAGAATTCACCCCTCCACTTT. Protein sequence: CASSPGQNSPLHF.

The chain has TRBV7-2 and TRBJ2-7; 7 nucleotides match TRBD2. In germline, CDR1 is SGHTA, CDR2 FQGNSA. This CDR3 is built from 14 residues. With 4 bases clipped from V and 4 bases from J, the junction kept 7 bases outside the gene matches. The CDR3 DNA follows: TGTGCCAGCAGCTCGGGAGGTACCAAATACGAGCAGTACTTC. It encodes CASSSGGTKYEQYF.

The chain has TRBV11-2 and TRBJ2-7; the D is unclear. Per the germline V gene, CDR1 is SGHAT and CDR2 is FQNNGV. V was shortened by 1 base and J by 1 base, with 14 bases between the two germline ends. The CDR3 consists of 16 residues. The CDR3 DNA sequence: TGTGCCAGCAGCTTAGTAATGTCCACTATTTCCTACGAGCAGTACTTC. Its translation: CASSLVMSTISYEQYF.

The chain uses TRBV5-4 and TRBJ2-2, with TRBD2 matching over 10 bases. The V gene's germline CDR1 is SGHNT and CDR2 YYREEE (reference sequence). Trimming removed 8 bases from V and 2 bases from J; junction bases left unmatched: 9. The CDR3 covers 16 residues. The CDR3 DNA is TGTGCCAGTCAGTCTAGGACTAGCGGAAACACCGGGGAGCTGTTTTTT. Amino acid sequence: CASQSRTSGNTGELFF.

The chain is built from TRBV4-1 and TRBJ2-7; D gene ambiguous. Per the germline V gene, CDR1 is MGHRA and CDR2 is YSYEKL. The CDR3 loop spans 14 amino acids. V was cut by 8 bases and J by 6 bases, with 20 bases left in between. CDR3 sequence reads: CASSLQALVSEQYF. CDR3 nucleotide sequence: TGCGCCAGCTCCCTGCAAGCTTTGGTCTCCGAGCAGTACTTC.

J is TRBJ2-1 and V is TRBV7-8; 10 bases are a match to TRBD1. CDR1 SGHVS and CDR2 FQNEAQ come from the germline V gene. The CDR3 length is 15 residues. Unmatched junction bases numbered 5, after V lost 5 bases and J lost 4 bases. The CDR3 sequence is CASSNDRGLYNEQFF. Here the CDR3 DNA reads TGTGCCAGCAGCAATGACAGGGGGCTGTACAATGAGCAGTTCTTC.

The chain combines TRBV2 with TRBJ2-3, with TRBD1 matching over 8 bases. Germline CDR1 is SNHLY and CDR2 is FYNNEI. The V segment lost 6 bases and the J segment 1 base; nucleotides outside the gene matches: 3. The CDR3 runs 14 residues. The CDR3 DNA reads TGTGCCAGCAGACCGACAGGGGGCACAGATACGCAGTATTTT. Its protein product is CASRPTGGTDTQYF. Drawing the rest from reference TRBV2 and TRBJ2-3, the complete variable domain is EPEVTQTPSHQVTQMGQEVILRCVPISNHLYFYWYRQILGQKVEFLVSFYNNEISEKSEIFDDQFSVERPDGSNFTLKIRSTKLEDSAMYFCASRPTGGTDTQYFGPGTRLTVL.

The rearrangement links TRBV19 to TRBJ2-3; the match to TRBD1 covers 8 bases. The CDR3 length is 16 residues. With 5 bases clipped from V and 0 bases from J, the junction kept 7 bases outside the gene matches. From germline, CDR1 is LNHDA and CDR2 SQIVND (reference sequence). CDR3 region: CASSDRGYTSTDTQYF. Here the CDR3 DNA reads TGTGCCAGTAGTGACAGGGGTTACACTAGCACAGATACGCAGTATTTT.

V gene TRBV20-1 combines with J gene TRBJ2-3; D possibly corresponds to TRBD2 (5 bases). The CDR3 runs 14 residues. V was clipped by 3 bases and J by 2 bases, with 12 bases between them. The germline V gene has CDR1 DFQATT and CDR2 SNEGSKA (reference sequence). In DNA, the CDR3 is TGCAGTGCTAGTAATGGACTGCACACAGATACGCAGTATTTT. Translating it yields CSASNGLHTDTQYF.

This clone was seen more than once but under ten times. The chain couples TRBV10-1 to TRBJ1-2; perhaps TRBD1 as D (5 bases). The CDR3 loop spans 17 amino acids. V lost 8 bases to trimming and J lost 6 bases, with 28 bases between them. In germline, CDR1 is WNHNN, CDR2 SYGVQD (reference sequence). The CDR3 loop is CASPITLLGPTLNGYTF. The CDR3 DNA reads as TGCGCCAGCCCTATCACGTTATTGGGGCCAACCCTAAATGGCTACACCTTC.

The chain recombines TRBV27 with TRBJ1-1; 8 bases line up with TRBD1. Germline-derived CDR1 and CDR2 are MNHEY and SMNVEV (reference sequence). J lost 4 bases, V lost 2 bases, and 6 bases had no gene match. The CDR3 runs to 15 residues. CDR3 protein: CASSLRGQAITEAFF. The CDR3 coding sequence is TGTGCCAGCAGTTTACGGGGACAGGCGATCACTGAAGCTTTCTTT.

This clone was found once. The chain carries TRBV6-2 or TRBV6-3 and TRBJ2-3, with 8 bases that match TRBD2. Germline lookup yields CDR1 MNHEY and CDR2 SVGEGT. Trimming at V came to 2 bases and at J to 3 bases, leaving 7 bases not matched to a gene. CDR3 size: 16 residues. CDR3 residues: CASSYTGTSRTDTQYF. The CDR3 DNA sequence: TGTGCCAGCAGTTACACGGGGACTAGTCGAACAGATACGCAGTATTTT.

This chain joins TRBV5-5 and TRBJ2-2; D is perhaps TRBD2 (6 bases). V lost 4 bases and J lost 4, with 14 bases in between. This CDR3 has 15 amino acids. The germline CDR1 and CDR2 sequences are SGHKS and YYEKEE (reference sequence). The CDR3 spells CASSPGGRRTGELFF. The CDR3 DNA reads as TGTGCCAGCAGCCCTGGAGGGAGACGCACCGGGGAGCTGTTTTTT. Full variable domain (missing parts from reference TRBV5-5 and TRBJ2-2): DAGVTQSPTHLIKTRGQQVTLRCSPISGHKSVSWYQQVLGQGPQFIFQYYEKEERGRGNFPDRFSARQFPNYSSELNVNALLLGDSALYLCASSPGGRRTGELFFGEGSRLTVL.

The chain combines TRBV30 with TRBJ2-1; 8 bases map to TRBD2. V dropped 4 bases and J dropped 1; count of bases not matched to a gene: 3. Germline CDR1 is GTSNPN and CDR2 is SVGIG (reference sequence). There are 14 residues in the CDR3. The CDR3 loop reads CAWTAGVSYNEQFF. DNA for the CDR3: TGTGCCTGGACAGCGGGGGTTTCCTACAATGAGCAGTTCTTC.

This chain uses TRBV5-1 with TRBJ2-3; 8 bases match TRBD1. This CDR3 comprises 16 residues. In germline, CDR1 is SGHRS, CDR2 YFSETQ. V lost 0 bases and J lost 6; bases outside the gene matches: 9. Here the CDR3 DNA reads TGCGCCAGCAGCTTGGAGCCGGGACAGGCAAAGGATACGCAGTATTTT. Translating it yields CASSLEPGQAKDTQYF. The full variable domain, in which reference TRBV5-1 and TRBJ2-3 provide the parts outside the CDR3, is KAGVTQTPRYLIKTRGQQVTLSCSPISGHRSVSWYQQTPGQGLQFLFEYFSETQRNKGNFPGRFSGRQFSNSRSEMNVSTLELGDSALYLCASSLEPGQAKDTQYFGPGTRLTVL.

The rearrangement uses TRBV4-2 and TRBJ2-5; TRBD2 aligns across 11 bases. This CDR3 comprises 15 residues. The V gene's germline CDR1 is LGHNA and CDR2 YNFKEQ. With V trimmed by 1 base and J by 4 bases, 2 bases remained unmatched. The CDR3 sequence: CASSQVAGGGETQYF. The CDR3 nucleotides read TGTGCCAGCAGCCAAGTAGCGGGAGGGGGAGAGACCCAGTACTTC.

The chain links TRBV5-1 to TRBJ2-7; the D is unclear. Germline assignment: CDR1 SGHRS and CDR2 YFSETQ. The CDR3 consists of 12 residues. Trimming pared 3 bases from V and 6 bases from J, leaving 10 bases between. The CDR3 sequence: CASSYDGLEQYF. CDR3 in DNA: TGCGCCAGCAGCTACGATGGGCTCGAGCAGTACTTC.